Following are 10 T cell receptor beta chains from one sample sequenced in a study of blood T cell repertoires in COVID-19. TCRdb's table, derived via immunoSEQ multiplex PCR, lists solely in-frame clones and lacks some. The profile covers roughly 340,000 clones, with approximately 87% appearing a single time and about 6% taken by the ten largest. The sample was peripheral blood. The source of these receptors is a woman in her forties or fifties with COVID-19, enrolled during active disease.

The CDR3, as DNA: TGTGCCAGCAGACCAACAGGGTTCAATGAGCAGTTCTTC. It translates to CASRPTGFNEQFF. The chain carries TRBV12-3 or TRBV12-4 and TRBJ2-1; a weak D match, TRBD1 (6 bases). The CDR3 length is 13 residues. Trimming took off 6 bases at V and 6 bases at J, with 12 bases between the two ends.

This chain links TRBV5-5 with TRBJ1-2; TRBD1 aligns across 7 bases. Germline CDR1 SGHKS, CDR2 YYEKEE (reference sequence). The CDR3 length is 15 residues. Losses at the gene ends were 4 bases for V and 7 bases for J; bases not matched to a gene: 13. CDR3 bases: TGTGCCAGCAGCCCCCAAGGACAGGTGAAATCTGGCTACACCTTC. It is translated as CASSPQGQVKSGYTF.

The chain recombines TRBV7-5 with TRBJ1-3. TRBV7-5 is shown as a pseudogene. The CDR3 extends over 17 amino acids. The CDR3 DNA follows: TGTGTCAGGACCGGGACTGTGTGTCCGGGCGTTAAATACACCATATATTTT. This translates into CVRTGTVCPGVKYTIYF.

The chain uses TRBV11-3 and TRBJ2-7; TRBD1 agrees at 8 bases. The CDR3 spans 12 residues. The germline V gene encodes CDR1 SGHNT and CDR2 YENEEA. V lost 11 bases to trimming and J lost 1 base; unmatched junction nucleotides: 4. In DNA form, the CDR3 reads TGTGCCGTCCGGGACAGGTCCTACGAGCAGTACTTC. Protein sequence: CAVRDRSYEQYF.

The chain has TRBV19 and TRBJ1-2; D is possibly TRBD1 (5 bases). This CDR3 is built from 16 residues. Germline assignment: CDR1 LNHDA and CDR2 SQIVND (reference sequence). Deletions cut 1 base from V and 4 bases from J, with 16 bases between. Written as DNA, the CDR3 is TGTGCCAGTAGTATAGGGTACTTTACAGGACCCTATGGCTACACCTTC. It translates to CASSIGYFTGPYGYTF.

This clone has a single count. The CDR3 spells CASSLWDSKNSPLHF. The CDR3 region has the DNA TGTGCCAGCAGCCTTTGGGACAGTAAGAATTCACCCCTCCACTTT. This chain joins TRBV14 and TRBJ1-6; TRBD1 agrees at 7 bases. CDR1 and CDR2 from the germline V gene are SGHDN and FVKESK. V dropped 4 bases and J dropped 7; count of bases not matched to a gene: 7. The CDR3 is 15 residues long.

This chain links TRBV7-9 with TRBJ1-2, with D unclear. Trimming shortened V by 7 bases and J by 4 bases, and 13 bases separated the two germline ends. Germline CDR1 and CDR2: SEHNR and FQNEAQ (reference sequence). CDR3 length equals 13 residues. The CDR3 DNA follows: TGTGCCAGCACCGCGTCGGGGAGCTATGGCTACACCTTC. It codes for CASTASGSYGYTF.

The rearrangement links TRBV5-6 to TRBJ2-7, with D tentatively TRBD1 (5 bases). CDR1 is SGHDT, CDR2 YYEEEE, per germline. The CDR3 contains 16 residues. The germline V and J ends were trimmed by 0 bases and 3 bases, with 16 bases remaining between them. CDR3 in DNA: TGTGCCAGCAGCTTGGTCGCGGATGGGGCCCTCTACGAGCAGTACTTC. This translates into CASSLVADGALYEQYF.

As DNA, the CDR3 is TGTGCCACCAGTGACCCGACTAGCGGGAGGGAAAAATACAATGAGCAGTTCTTC. This translates into CATSDPTSGREKYNEQFF. The chain employs TRBV24-1 and TRBJ2-1; 14 bases are shared with TRBD2. The length of the CDR3 is 18 residues. Trimming at V came to 4 bases and at J to 4 bases, leaving 8 bases not matched to a gene. Per the germline V gene, CDR1 is KGHDR and CDR2 is SFDVKD.

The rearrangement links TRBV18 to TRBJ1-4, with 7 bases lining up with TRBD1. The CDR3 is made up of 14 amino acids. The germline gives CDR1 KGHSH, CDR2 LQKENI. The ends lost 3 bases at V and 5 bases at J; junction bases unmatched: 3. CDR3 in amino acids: CASSPGQQNEKLFF. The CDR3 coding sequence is TGTGCCAGCTCACCGGGACAGCAAAATGAAAAACTGTTTTTT.